What follows describes a single TCR beta chain. The specificity of this receptor is unknown. No per-base quality is available; no much larger clone lies one base away. The CDR3 holds 12 amino acids from the cysteine to the phenylalanine. Only CDR3 DNA remains: 36 bases, in frame from the first base. V was cut back by 1 base and J by 6 bases, leaving a gap of 10 bases between them. The germline V gene yields SQVTM for CDR1 and ANQGSEA for CDR2. RNA was extracted from bulk unsorted tissue and checked for quality with a NanoDrop ND-1000 and an Agilent 2100. Donors were newly diagnosed lung cancer patients admitted for thoracic surgery in China between August and November 2014, without prior chemotherapy. Patients with previous radiotherapy or chemotherapy, or with another concurrent cancer, were excluded from the study. Surgical tissue pieces of roughly 1-2 cm3 were preserved in RNAlater solution and were kept at -80 degrees C until use.

The entry originates in a study of tumor and adjacent non-tumor tissue in lung cancer (dated by TCRdb to the late 2010s). For context, the study as a whole: By cancer type, the cohort comprised under 15 adenocarcinoma patients, a couple of squamous cell carcinoma patients and 1 small cell lung cancer patient. The approximately 15 enrolled patients, of whom some 10 were men and 5 were women, were aged about 31 to 76 years and were diagnosed with TNM stage I to III disease. A total of about 130 million productive TCRbeta reads were generated by sequencing, corresponding to an average of around 4 million reads per sample. The study compared bulk TCRbeta repertoires between lung tumor tissue and matched distant non-tumor lung tissue from around 16 lung cancer patients. For each patient, one tumor sample and one normal lung sample were taken, giving under 35 paired specimens that underwent TCRbeta CDR3 sequencing. What the research found in general, with its limitations: Because peripheral blood was not sequenced, the blood TCRbeta repertoires of the lung cancer patients in the study went unexamined. Neither the sequencing platform nor unique molecular identifiers are mentioned in the methods. Only roughly 15 patients were in the cohort, and the authors stated that larger samples and more detailed clinical data are needed. The top 100 clones made up a significantly larger cumulative share of the repertoire in normal lung than in tumor tissue. Younger patients had significantly higher TCR diversity, and higher tumor TCR diversity was associated with shorter overall and disease-free survival. Significantly higher TCR diversity (inverse Simpson) was observed in tumor tissue than in normal lung tissue (around 450 vs 160, P = 0.0075, Mann-Whitney U test).

The protocol used for the library was multiplex PCR. TCRdb lists the instrument as Illumina HiSeq 2500. TCRbeta libraries were constructed through three rounds of nested PCR with primers (Table S4) according to protocols modified from ARM-PCR. Before sequencing, PCR products of 200-500 bp were excised from the gel and purified with the QIAquick gel extraction kit. Under the source paper's analysis protocol: Reads were cleaned with Trimmomatic, merged with FLASH into complete CDR3 sequences, and assigned to V(D)J germline segments with MiTCR. Clonal diversity was calculated as the inverse Simpson's index using VDJtools. In-frame sequences lacking a premature stop codon were counted as productive reads. TCRdb took the public reads, trimmed them with fastp at Q25, ran MiXCR for clone calling and kept in-frame beta chains. Each CDR3 protein appears once, grouped with its most common genes and DNA. The V and J calls were determined by TCRdb, not by the authors. The sample contains under 150,000 distinct CDR3 sequences, about 66% of them found a single time. The ten biggest clones cover 13% of the sample.

The sequence was collected from a man aged 30 to 39 with non-small cell lung cancer. This chain is built from TRBV29-1 and TRBJ2-7; the D gene is unclear. The sample comprised lung tumor tissue. The DNA sequence is TGCAGCGTTGAAGCCCGAGTCGGCGAGCAGTACTTC. It translates as CSVEARVGEQYF.